These 31 T cell receptor beta chains were all obtained from the same sample, sequenced in a study of cytomegalovirus exposure and HLA in healthy donors. Both 60 Vbeta primers and 13 Jbeta primers went into the PCR. Sequencing was performed with immunoSEQ multiplex PCR; in TCRdb, only in-frame clones are kept and a portion is missing. The table includes nearly 200,000 clones, more than 75% detected once. Sequenced material: PBMCs. The receptors originated from a man between 25 and 39 years old in good health and CMV-seronegative.

This clone showed up just once. The gene calls are TRBV28 and TRBJ1-1; D is perhaps TRBD1 (6 bases). Trimming shortened V by 4 bases and J by 10 bases, and 19 bases separated the two germline ends. CDR3 length equals 14 residues. Germline V gives CDR1 MDHEN, CDR2 SYDVKM. The CDR3: CASSSIDRRRGAFF. In DNA, the CDR3 is TGTGCCAGCAGTTCCATAGACAGGCGAAGGGGAGCTTTCTTT.

J is TRBJ1-2 and V is TRBV4-2; maybe TRBD1 (5 bases). The CDR3 is 15 amino acids. Trimming pared 0 bases from V and 8 bases from J, leaving 16 bases between. Per germline, CDR1 LGHNA and CDR2 YNFKEQ. CDR3 loop: CASSQEEGGAGGYTF. The CDR3 region has the DNA TGTGCCAGCAGCCAAGAGGAAGGCGGGGCGGGGGGCTACACCTTC.

The sample holds one count of this clone. The chain recombines TRBV19 with TRBJ2-3; TRBD2 might be the D (6 bases). Germline CDR1 reads LNHDA; CDR2 reads SQIVND (reference sequence). The ends were cut back, 5 bases at V and 3 bases at J, with 9 bases in the middle. This CDR3 has 13 residues. CDR3 bases: TGTGCCAGTAGTTCCGGGAGAACAGATACGCAGTATTTT. It codes for CASSSGRTDTQYF.

The rearrangement joins TRBV7-9 to TRBJ2-3; 7 nucleotides align to TRBD2. V was pared by 3 bases and J by 0 bases, with 6 bases of the junction left unmatched. Germline V gene sequence: CDR1 SEHNR, CDR2 FQNEAQ (reference sequence). This CDR3 region has 16 residues. This CDR3 reads CASSFRPAGSTDTQYF. CDR3 nucleotides: TGTGCCAGCAGCTTCCGACCAGCGGGAAGCACAGATACGCAGTATTTT. Together with reference TRBV7-9 and TRBJ2-3, the CDR3 gives the full variable domain: DTGVSQNPRHKITKRGQNVTFRCDPISEHNRLYWYRQTLGQGPEFLTYFQNEAQLEKSRLLSDRFSAERPKGSFSTLEIQRTEQGDSAMYLCASSFRPAGSTDTQYFGPGTRLTVL.

The CDR3 coding sequence is TGTGCCAGCAGCCCCTCCGGGACCCGGACTAGCCACTCCTACGAGCAGTACTTC. This codes for CASSPSGTRTSHSYEQYF. The chain has TRBV9 and TRBJ2-7, with 8 bases fitting TRBD2. The germline V gene has CDR1 SGDLS and CDR2 YYNGEE. CDR3 length equals 18 residues. Trimming took 4 bases from V and 0 from J; bases not matched to a gene: 15.

The chain links TRBV10-1 to TRBJ1-1; a possible D gene is TRBD1 (6 bases). Germline V gene sequence: CDR1 WNHNN, CDR2 SYGVQD (reference sequence). Trimming removed 8 bases at V and 3 bases at J, with 13 bases between. The CDR3 has 13 amino acids. The CDR3 coding sequence is TGCGCCAGCCCTAATTCAGGGGACACTGAAGCTTTCTTT. Residues: CASPNSGDTEAFF.

The V call is TRBV5-4, the J call TRBJ2-1; tentative D call: TRBD2 (6 bases). Germline CDR1 and CDR2: SGHNT and YYREEE (reference sequence). V lost 5 bases and J lost 6, with 12 bases in between. The CDR3 sequence is 13 residues long. The CDR3 DNA sequence: TGTGCCAGCAGAGATAGCGGCCCCAATGAGCAGTTCTTC. Its translation: CASRDSGPNEQFF.

The gene calls are TRBV11-2 and TRBJ2-7; 7 bases map to TRBD2. CDR3 length: 15 residues. The germline V gene encodes CDR1 SGHAT and CDR2 FQNNGV. V shed 1 base and J 4 bases; nucleotides not matched to a gene: 7. CDR3 sequence (DNA): TGTGCCAGCAGCTTAGCTAGCGGTAGCCCGTACGAGCAGTACTTC. This codes for CASSLASGSPYEQYF.

The V and J genes are TRBV4-1 and TRBJ2-3, with D possibly being TRBD2 (5 bases). CDR1 is MGHRA and CDR2 is YSYEKL in the germline V gene. V shed 4 bases and J shed 0 bases, with 8 bases lying between them. The CDR3 consists of 14 residues. The CDR3 loop is CASSLAPSTDTQYF. CDR3 nucleotide sequence: TGCGCCAGCAGCCTAGCGCCTAGCACAGATACGCAGTATTTT.

The V and J genes are TRBV5-1 and TRBJ2-4; D is undetermined. Germline CDR1 is SGHRS and CDR2 is YFSETQ. This CDR3 contains 12 residues. V was cut by 1 base and J by 9 bases, with 8 bases left in between. The CDR3 DNA reads TGCGCCAGCAGCTTGTCTTCCGGCATTCAGTACTTC. It is translated as CASSLSSGIQYF.

This clone was counted only a few times. The chain carries TRBV4-2 and TRBJ2-4; TRBD1 matches 11 bases. The V segment lost 2 bases and the J segment 7 bases; nucleotides outside the gene matches: 10. There are 17 residues in the CDR3. Germline V gene lookup returns CDR1 LGHNA and CDR2 YNFKEQ. The CDR3 nucleotides read TGTGCCAGCAGCCAACCGAAAGTAGGGACAGGGGGGAACATTCAGTACTTC. Translation: CASSQPKVGTGGNIQYF.

The CDR3 bases are TGTGCCAGTAAAGGCGGGACAGCTAACACTGAAGCTTTCTTT. Protein: CASKGGTANTEAFF. The genes are TRBV19 and TRBJ1-1; 7 bases line up with TRBD1. The germline gives CDR1 LNHDA, CDR2 SQIVND (reference sequence). The CDR3 extends over 14 amino acids. The trim removed 7 bases at V and 2 bases at J, leaving 7 bases unmatched.

The genes are TRBV7-8 and TRBJ2-1; TRBD2 matches at 8 bases. V shed 4 bases and J 7 bases; nucleotides not matched to a gene: 12. Germline assignment: CDR1 SGHVS and CDR2 FQNEAQ. This CDR3 is 16 amino acids long. The CDR3 sequence: CASSSRTGTSDNEQFF. In DNA, the CDR3 is TGTGCCAGCAGCTCAAGAACCGGGACTAGTGATAATGAGCAGTTCTTC.

The CDR3 coding sequence is TGTGCCAGCAGCGGGACAGCTCTGGAAGGAGGCTACACCTTC. Encoded protein: CASSGTALEGGYTF. The chain links TRBV7-2 to TRBJ1-2; 7 positions agree with TRBD1. CDR1 is SGHTA and CDR2 is FQGNSA in the germline V gene. The CDR3 length is 14 residues. V lost 5 bases, J lost 8 bases, and 11 bases stayed unmatched.

The rearrangement joins TRBV19 to TRBJ2-7; TRBD2 matches at 12 bases. Germline V lookup: CDR1 LNHDA, CDR2 SQIVND (reference sequence). The CDR3 spans 12 residues. The V gene end was trimmed by 6 bases and the J gene end by 12 bases; junction bases not matched to a gene: 6. CDR3 DNA sequence: TGTGCCAGTAGGACTAGCGGGAGCGGGCCGTACTTC. Its translation is CASRTSGSGPYF.

The chain joins TRBV14 to TRBJ2-1; TRBD2 matches at 10 bases. This CDR3 has 16 amino acids. V was pared by 4 bases and J by 1 base, with 4 bases of the junction left unmatched. CDR1 SGHDN and CDR2 FVKESK come from the germline V gene. The CDR3 is CASSLPSGGSYNEQFF. The DNA for the CDR3 is TGTGCCAGCAGCCTACCTAGCGGGGGTTCCTACAATGAGCAGTTCTTC.

The rearrangement uses TRBV5-1 and TRBJ1-1; D ambiguous. The germline gives CDR1 SGHRS, CDR2 YFSETQ. CDR3 length: 13 residues. Trimming took off 4 bases at V and 5 bases at J, with 12 bases between the two ends. CDR3 in amino acids: CASSRAAATEAFF. The CDR3 DNA reads TGCGCCAGCAGCCGCGCGGCAGCAACTGAAGCTTTCTTT.

The chain carries TRBV18 and TRBJ2-1; D might be TRBD2 (5 bases). The CDR3 length is 15 residues. CDR1 is KGHSH, CDR2 LQKENI, per germline. Trimming stripped 6 bases from V and 2 bases from J, with 14 bases between. The DNA for the CDR3 is TGTGCCAGCTCCCCCACTAGTGATGCCTACAATGAGCAGTTCTTC. Amino acids: CASSPTSDAYNEQFF.

About this clone itself: One end of the junction fails to match germline, which may point to a read error. The chain is built from TRBV15 and TRBJ2-5; a weak D match, TRBD2 (6 bases). The CDR3 totals 14 residues. The germline CDR1 and CDR2 sequences are LNHNV and YYDKDF (reference sequence). CDR3 loop: CATSRGGGQGTQYF. For the CDR3, the DNA is TGTGCCACCAGCAGAGGTGGAGGGCAAGGGACCCAGTACTTC. The variable domain in full, completed from reference TRBV15 and TRBJ2-5, reads DAMVIQNPRYQVTQFGKPVTLSCSQTLNHNVMYWYQQKSSQAPKLLFHYYDKDFNNEADTPDNFQSRRPNTSFCFLDIRSPGLGDTAMYLCATSRGGGQGTQYFGPGTRLLVL.

The V gene is TRBV28, the J gene TRBJ2-7, with D maybe TRBD1 (6 bases). The CDR3 runs 16 residues. Trimming removed 2 bases from V and 3 bases from J, with 17 bases in between. Germline V gene sequence: CDR1 MDHEN, CDR2 SYDVKM. The CDR3 here is CASSLGSGHWDYEQYF. The CDR3 coding sequence is TGTGCCAGCAGTTTAGGGTCGGGACACTGGGACTACGAGCAGTACTTC. Variable domain in full (rest from reference TRBV28 and TRBJ2-7): DVKVTQSSRYLVKRTGEKVFLECVQDMDHENMFWYRQDPGLGLRLIYFSYDVKMKEKGDIPEGYSVSREKKERFSLILESASTNQTSMYLCASSLGSGHWDYEQYFGPGTRLTVT.

CDR3 sequence: CASSPAADLNTEAFF. CDR3 bases: TGTGCCAGCAGCCCCGCGGCAGACTTAAACACTGAAGCTTTCTTT. The chain carries TRBV7-9 and TRBJ1-1; no reliable D call. The CDR3 contains 15 residues. V was trimmed by 5 bases and J by 2 bases, leaving 15 bases between them. Germline lookup yields CDR1 SEHNR and CDR2 FQNEAQ (reference sequence).

V is TRBV28 and J is TRBJ2-2; perhaps TRBD1 as D (6 bases). Looked up from germline, CDR1 is MDHEN and CDR2 is SYDVKM. The CDR3 spans 13 residues. Trimming pared 3 bases from V and 7 bases from J, leaving 9 bases between. CDR3 DNA sequence: TGTGCCAGCAGTTTGTCAGGGGTCGGGGAGCTGTTTTTT. Translated: CASSLSGVGELFF.

The chain carries TRBV7-9 and TRBJ1-2; the match to TRBD1 covers 9 bases. Losses at the gene ends were 6 bases for V and 4 bases for J; bases not matched to a gene: 6. CDR1 is SEHNR and CDR2 is FQNEAQ in the germline V gene (reference sequence). CDR3 size: 14 residues. The CDR3 here is CASRSGQGFYGYTF. The CDR3 DNA is TGTGCCAGCAGATCAGGACAGGGGTTCTATGGCTACACCTTC.

The chain links TRBV6-5 to TRBJ2-1; weak D call: TRBD1 (6 bases). The V and J ends lost 0 bases and 8 bases respectively, with 14 bases between them. Germline V gene lookup returns CDR1 MNHEY and CDR2 SVGAGI. The CDR3 contains 15 residues. Here the CDR3 reads CASSYSRTVWYEQFF. The DNA for the CDR3 is TGTGCCAGCAGTTACTCTCGGACAGTGTGGTATGAGCAGTTCTTC.

The gene calls are TRBV4-3 and TRBJ1-2, with 7 bases matching TRBD1. With 0 bases clipped from V and 7 bases from J, the junction kept 5 bases outside the gene matches. Germline CDR1 is LGHNA and CDR2 is YSLEER. CDR3 length equals 14 residues. Here the CDR3 reads CASSQDRGNGGYTF. The CDR3 DNA is TGCGCCAGCAGCCAAGACAGGGGGAACGGTGGCTACACCTTC.

The rearrangement links TRBV5-1 to TRBJ1-1; unclear D gene. The CDR3 contains 14 residues. V dropped 0 bases and J dropped 7 bases, with 13 bases sitting between them. The germline CDR1 and CDR2 sequences are SGHRS and YFSETQ. The CDR3 sequence: CASSLAPSEDEAFF. Written as DNA, the CDR3 is TGCGCCAGCAGCTTGGCTCCCTCAGAAGATGAAGCTTTCTTT.

This clone was observed a handful of times. The chain combines TRBV6-6 with TRBJ1-6, with 8 bases fitting TRBD1. Per the germline V gene, CDR1 is MNHNY and CDR2 is SVGAGI (reference sequence). The V segment lost 3 bases and the J segment 5 bases; nucleotides outside the gene matches: 3. The CDR3 has 15 residues. CDR3 coding DNA: TGTGCCAGCAGTTATCAGGGGGCGCATAATTCACCCCTCCACTTT. Amino acids: CASSYQGAHNSPLHF.

The rearrangement uses TRBV7-8 and TRBJ1-1; D might be TRBD1 (6 bases). In germline, CDR1 is SGHVS, CDR2 FQNEAQ. Trimming took 4 bases from V and 7 from J, leaving 10 bases between them. The CDR3 extends over 12 amino acids. CDR3 sequence reads: CASSSARGEAFF. Written as DNA, the CDR3 is TGTGCCAGCAGCTCCGCCAGGGGTGAAGCTTTCTTT.

This clone was counted only a few times. The chain recombines TRBV7-2 with TRBJ1-2; D unresolved. The V end lost 7 bases, the J end lost 4 bases, and 16 bases lay between the germline ends. Looked up from germline, CDR1 is SGHTA and CDR2 is FQGNSA. This CDR3 has 14 residues. The CDR3: CASTNGPQLYGYTF. DNA of the CDR3: TGTGCCAGCACGAATGGGCCGCAACTCTATGGCTACACCTTC.

This chain connects TRBV5-1 to TRBJ1-6, with D tentatively TRBD1 (6 bases). CDR3 length: 16 residues. Germline loops: CDR1 SGHRS, CDR2 YFSETQ. Trimming left V 3 bases short and J 10 bases short, with 20 bases between. The CDR3, as DNA: TGCGCCAGCAGCTCGACCGCAGGGGCAGGAGTATCACCCCTCCACTTT. Its protein is CASSSTAGAGVSPLHF. Based on the CDR3 plus reference TRBV5-1 and TRBJ1-6, the full variable domain is KAGVTQTPRYLIKTRGQQVTLSCSPISGHRSVSWYQQTPGQGLQFLFEYFSETQRNKGNFPGRFSGRQFSNSRSEMNVSTLELGDSALYLCASSSTAGAGVSPLHFGNGTRLTVT.

J is TRBJ1-1 and V is TRBV6-5, with TRBD1 as a possible D gene (5 bases). The germline gives CDR1 MNHEY, CDR2 SVGAGI. The V and J ends lost 4 bases and 8 bases respectively, with 14 bases between them. There are 13 residues in the CDR3. This CDR3 is CASSSPPTEEAFF. The CDR3 DNA reads TGTGCCAGCAGTTCCCCCCCGACAGAGGAAGCTTTCTTT.